This TCR beta chain was identified during a study of blood T cell repertoires in COVID-19. The overall study: Donors in the United States, Italy and Spain gave samples during acute or convalescent COVID-19.

How the authors handled the data: Scientists estimated how many nucleated cells there were by amplifying reference gene primers. The data were produced by immunoSEQ multiplex PCR, yet TCRdb's version contains in-frame clones alone and is incomplete. V, J and clone size reflect that table, while D and trimming were determined from the DNA. Of 350,000 to 450,000 clones in the sample, roughly 92% are singletons; the top ten hold roughly 0.9%. Trimming removed 5 bases from V and 4 bases from J; junction bases left unmatched: 8. CDR1 and CDR2 (germline): SEHNR, FQNEAQ (reference sequence). The length of the CDR3 is 15 residues.

V and J are TRBV7-9 and TRBJ1-1; 9 nucleotides line up with TRBD1. The origin of this receptor is a woman aged 40-49 years who had been exposed to COVID-19. The sequenced sample consisted of PBMCs or T cells enriched from blood (not recorded which). The CDR3 here is CASSPETGGATEAFF. DNA for the CDR3: TGTGCCAGCAGCCCAGAGACAGGGGGGGCCACTGAAGCTTTCTTT.